These 13 T cell receptor beta chains share one sample of origin, sequenced in a study of blood T cell repertoires in COVID-19. The table came from immunoSEQ multiplex PCR; TCRdb's copy has only in-frame clones and leaves some out. The sample consists of roughly 100,000 clones, around 90% of them appearing once. The sequenced material came from peripheral blood. The receptors originated from a man aged 18 to 29 with acute or convalescent COVID-19.

J is TRBJ1-6 and V is TRBV7-2; the D gene is possibly TRBD1 (6 bases). Trimming cost V 3 bases and J 7 bases, with 7 bases left between them. Germline loops: CDR1 SGHTA, CDR2 FQGNSA. CDR3 size: 13 residues. CDR3 sequence: CASSFQGNSPLHF. The CDR3 nucleotides read TGTGCCAGCAGCTTCCAGGGGAATTCACCCCTCCACTTT.

For the CDR3, the DNA is TGCGCCAGCAGTGTCCCGGGACAGGGGACTGAAGCTTTCTTT. Its protein product is CASSVPGQGTEAFF. This rearrangement joins TRBV10-2 to TRBJ1-1; 10 nucleotides line up with TRBD1. The germline V gene has CDR1 WSHSY and CDR2 SAAADI. V was clipped by 4 bases and J by 5 bases; unmatched bases: 4. The CDR3 sequence is 14 residues long.

Points on this clone: Other DNA sequences from this sample encode an identical CDR3 as well. The rearrangement joins TRBV27 to TRBJ1-5, with a possible D match to TRBD1 (5 bases). Germline V gives CDR1 MNHEY, CDR2 SMNVEV (reference sequence). This CDR3 is 15 amino acids long. Trimming removed 2 bases from V and 0 bases from J, with 8 bases in between. CDR3 nucleotides: TGTGCCAGCAGTTTAGGGGGGGATAGCAATCAGCCCCAGCATTTT. Encoded protein: CASSLGGDSNQPQHF.

V and J are TRBV2 and TRBJ1-5; D is undetermined. The CDR3 runs to 14 residues. The germline gives CDR1 SNHLY, CDR2 FYNNEI. Trimming shortened V by 0 bases and J by 7 bases, and 10 bases separated the two germline ends. CDR3 region: CASSEARGWQPQHF. The CDR3 coding sequence is TGTGCCAGCAGTGAAGCGCGAGGGTGGCAGCCCCAGCATTTT.

V is TRBV5-1 and J is TRBJ1-4; D is possibly TRBD1 (6 bases). The CDR3 consists of 16 residues. V was trimmed by 4 bases and J by 8 bases, leaving 21 bases between them. Germline assignment: CDR1 SGHRS and CDR2 YFSETQ. In nucleotides, the CDR3 is TGCGCCAGCAGCGAGATGCCGGGACAATCGAACGAAAAACTGTTTTTT. This gives the protein CASSEMPGQSNEKLFF.

V gene TRBV2 combines with J gene TRBJ2-1; no clear D gene. This CDR3 spans 15 amino acids. V lost 6 bases, J lost 5 bases, and 17 bases lay in between. Germline loops: CDR1 SNHLY, CDR2 FYNNEI. CDR3: CASRSRWVENNEQFF. The CDR3 bases are TGTGCCAGCAGATCCCGATGGGTGGAGAACAATGAGCAGTTCTTC.

This chain links TRBV6-5 with TRBJ1-3; D remains unclear. V lost 2 bases and J 4 bases, leaving 6 bases between the germline ends. Germline-derived CDR1 and CDR2 are MNHEY and SVGAGI. The CDR3 length is 13 residues. CDR3 sequence (DNA): TGTGCCAGCAGTTACGGCCAAGGAAACACCATATATTTT. It yields the protein CASSYGQGNTIYF.

The chain carries TRBV11-2 and TRBJ2-7; the match to TRBD1 covers 8 bases. Germline V gives CDR1 SGHAT, CDR2 FQNNGV. Trimming at V came to 0 bases and at J to 7 bases, leaving 5 bases not matched to a gene. This CDR3 is 14 amino acids long. The CDR3, as DNA: TGTGCCAGCAGCTTAGACAGGGGGCTGGGGGAGCAGTACTTC. This translates into CASSLDRGLGEQYF.

J is TRBJ2-7 and V is TRBV6-5; possible D gene TRBD2, 5 bases. V gave up 6 bases and J gave up 9 bases, with 15 bases separating them. This CDR3 is built from 12 residues. Looked up from germline, CDR1 is MNHEY and CDR2 is SVGAGI. The CDR3: CASSPSGSVQYF. The CDR3 DNA follows: TGTGCCAGCAGCCCCTCGGGGTCCGTGCAGTACTTC.

The chain combines TRBV7-9 with TRBJ1-1; the D is unclear. V was pared by 10 bases and J by 2 bases, with 11 bases between. This CDR3 is 12 amino acids long. Germline-derived CDR1 and CDR2 are SEHNR and FQNEAQ (reference sequence). The chain's CDR3 is CATLNRNTEAFF. The CDR3 bases are TGTGCCACCCTCAACAGAAACACTGAAGCTTTCTTT. Looking up the rest from reference TRBV7-9 and TRBJ1-1 gives the full variable domain: DTGVSQNPRHKITKRGQNVTFRCDPISEHNRLYWYRQTLGQGPEFLTYFQNEAQLEKSRLLSDRFSAERPKGSFSTLEIQRTEQGDSAMYLCATLNRNTEAFFGQGTRLTVV.

The chain carries TRBV5-4 and TRBJ2-6; 8 nucleotides match TRBD2. V lost 0 bases and J lost 0; bases outside the gene matches: 8. The germline V gene has CDR1 SGHNT and CDR2 YYREEE (reference sequence). The length of the CDR3 is 19 residues. CDR3 sequence (DNA): TGTGCCAGCAGCTTGGATTGGCTAGCGGGTCTCTCTGGGGCCAACGTCCTGACTTTC. Protein sequence: CASSLDWLAGLSGANVLTF.

The J gene is TRBJ1-2, the V gene TRBV3-1 (or the pseudogene TRBV3-2); D is unclear. This CDR3 is built from 12 residues. CDR1 and CDR2 (germline): LGHDT, YNNKEL (reference sequence). Deletions cut 5 bases from V and 6 bases from J, with 10 bases between. Written as DNA, the CDR3 is TGTGCCAGCAGCTTGGGAGTGGATGGCTACACCTTC. This encodes CASSLGVDGYTF.

This chain uses TRBV29-1 with TRBJ1-2, with 9 bases fitting TRBD1. The germline CDR1 and CDR2 sequences are SQVTM and ANQGSEA. The CDR3 is 14 residues long. The junction had 10 bases not matched to a gene; V was cut back by 7 bases and J by 4 bases. In nucleotides, the CDR3 is TGCAGCGACCAATCCGGGACAGGGAGCTATGGCTACACCTTC. It specifies CSDQSGTGSYGYTF.